This is a list of T cell receptor beta chains from one sample in a study of regulatory T cells in long-lasting Graves disease. One entry per CDR3 protein results from TCRdb running MiXCR on the multiplex PCR reads. The sample shows about 470,000 distinct CDR3 sequences, roughly 20% of them seen only once. This specimen consisted of peripheral blood mononuclear cells (PBMCs), obtained when the disease was refractory, from a patient treated with antithyroid drugs. Receptors originate from a female donor with Graves disease. The CDR3 runs from the conserved cysteine through the conserved F or W. The order of the fields is clone size, V gene, CDR3 length, D gene, J gene, CDR3 protein, CDR3 DNA. A D gene is named only where the DNA matches it firmly. The size field is filled for only some rows; it gives once, few, many or a size class.

abundance: few; v_gene: TRBV4-1; len: 15; d_gene: TRBD1; j_gene: TRBJ2-5; CDR3aa: CASSQGTGNEETQYF; CDR3nt: TGCGCCAGCAGCCAAGGGACAGGGAATGAAGAGACCCAGTACTTC
abundance: many; v_gene: TRBV28; len: 16; d_gene: TRBD2; j_gene: TRBJ2-2; CDR3aa: CASSFGASGVTGELFF; CDR3nt: TGTGCCAGCAGTTTCGGAGCTAGCGGAGTCACCGGGGAGCTGTTTTTT
abundance: few; v_gene: TRBV7-9; len: 14; d_gene: TRBD2; j_gene: TRBJ2-5; CDR3aa: CASSLDTSGPTQYF; CDR3nt: TGTGCCAGCAGCTTAGATACTAGCGGCCCGACCCAGTACTTC
abundance: many; v_gene: TRBV28; len: 17; d_gene: TRBD1; j_gene: TRBJ2-7; CDR3aa: CASSLLGQGLNSYEQYF; CDR3nt: TGTGCCAGCAGTTTACTGGGACAGGGCCTTAACTCCTACGAGCAGTACTTC
abundance: once; v_gene: TRBV7-6; len: 16; d_gene: TRBD2; j_gene: TRBJ2-2; CDR3aa: CASSPSGRAYTGELFF; CDR3nt: TGTGCCAGCAGCCCTAGCGGGAGGGCCTACACCGGGGAGCTGTTTTTT
abundance: NA; v_gene: TRBV5-1; len: 15; d_gene: NA; j_gene: TRBJ2-7; CDR3aa: CASSLGLGNGYEQYF; CDR3nt: TGCGCCAGCAGCCTGGGACTCGGGAACGGCTACGAGCAGTACTTC
abundance: NA; v_gene: TRBV9; len: 14; d_gene: NA; j_gene: TRBJ1-6; CDR3aa: CASSARALNSPLHF; CDR3nt: TGTGCCAGCAGCGCCCGGGCCCTTAATTCACCCCTCCACTTT
abundance: NA; v_gene: TRBV20-1; len: 16; d_gene: NA; j_gene: TRBJ2-1; CDR3aa: CSAGRKARSAYNEQFF; CDR3nt: TGCAGTGCGGGGCGAAAAGCCAGGAGTGCCTACAATGAGCAGTTCTTC
abundance: NA; v_gene: TRBV19; len: 12; d_gene: TRBD1; j_gene: TRBJ1-1; CDR3aa: CAWDDRDTEAFF; CDR3nt: TGTGCCTGGGACGACAGGGACACTGAAGCTTTCTTT
abundance: NA; v_gene: TRBV30; len: 14; d_gene: TRBD2; j_gene: TRBJ2-7; CDR3aa: CAWRTSGRSYEQYF; CDR3nt: TGTGCCTGGAGGACTAGCGGGAGGTCCTACGAGCAGTACTTC
abundance: NA; v_gene: TRBV27; len: 15; d_gene: NA; j_gene: TRBJ1-2; CDR3aa: CASSPGAGAIRGYTF; CDR3nt: TGTGCCAGCAGCCCCGGGGCAGGGGCGATCCGAGGCTACACCTTC
abundance: NA; v_gene: TRBV4-1; len: 14; d_gene: NA; j_gene: TRBJ2-7; CDR3aa: CASSPQLGAYEQYF; CDR3nt: TGCGCCAGCAGCCCCCAGCTAGGGGCCTACGAGCAGTACTTC
abundance: many; v_gene: TRBV28; len: 16; d_gene: TRBD2; j_gene: TRBJ2-1; CDR3aa: CASSSPSGYAYNEQFF; CDR3nt: TGTGCCAGCAGTTCCCCTAGCGGGTACGCCTACAATGAGCAGTTCTTC
abundance: few; v_gene: TRBV5-1; len: 15; d_gene: NA; j_gene: TRBJ1-1; CDR3aa: CASSRSGLSNTEAFF; CDR3nt: TGCGCCAGCAGTCGATCGGGGTTGAGTAACACTGAAGCTTTCTTT
abundance: NA; v_gene: TRBV4-1; len: 15; d_gene: TRBD1; j_gene: TRBJ1-6; CDR3aa: CASTPGQGASSPLHF; CDR3nt: TGCGCCAGCACCCCGGGACAGGGGGCATCTTCACCCCTCCACTTT
abundance: NA; v_gene: TRBV6-2/TRBV6-3; len: 17; d_gene: TRBD2; j_gene: TRBJ2-7; CDR3aa: CASSYTGTSGRAYEQYF; CDR3nt: TGTGCCAGCAGTTATACCGGGACTAGCGGGAGGGCATACGAGCAGTACTTC
abundance: many; v_gene: TRBV2; len: 14; d_gene: NA; j_gene: TRBJ1-4; CDR3aa: CASSVRRSSEKLFF; CDR3nt: TGTGCCAGCAGTGTTAGGAGATCTAGTGAAAAACTGTTTTTT
abundance: NA; v_gene: TRBV9; len: 14; d_gene: NA; j_gene: TRBJ2-3; CDR3aa: CASARDILTDTQYF; CDR3nt: TGTGCCAGCGCACGAGACATCTTGACAGATACGCAGTATTTT
abundance: many; v_gene: TRBV28; len: 15; d_gene: TRBD2; j_gene: TRBJ2-7; CDR3aa: CASSPSTSGSYEQYF; CDR3nt: TGTGCCAGCAGTCCTTCGACTAGCGGGAGCTACGAGCAGTACTTC
abundance: NA; v_gene: TRBV13; len: 13; d_gene: NA; j_gene: TRBJ1-5; CDR3aa: CASSFGVGQPQHF; CDR3nt: TGTGCCAGCAGCTTCGGAGTGGGGCAGCCCCAGCATTTT
abundance: many; v_gene: TRBV6-5; len: 15; d_gene: TRBD1; j_gene: TRBJ2-7; CDR3aa: CASSSTGTGRTEQYF; CDR3nt: TGTGCCAGCAGTTCAACCGGGACAGGAAGAACGGAGCAGTACTTC
abundance: many; v_gene: TRBV28; len: 14; d_gene: NA; j_gene: TRBJ1-2; CDR3aa: CASRPGRQIYGYTF; CDR3nt: TGTGCCAGCAGACCGGGCCGGCAGATCTATGGCTACACCTTC
abundance: many; v_gene: TRBV7-8; len: 16; d_gene: NA; j_gene: TRBJ2-5; CDR3aa: CASSPRGDRGQETQYF; CDR3nt: TGTGCCAGCAGCCCGAGGGGTGACAGAGGGCAAGAGACCCAGTACTTC
abundance: many; v_gene: TRBV28; len: 14; d_gene: NA; j_gene: TRBJ1-5; CDR3aa: CASSLQGKNQPQHF; CDR3nt: TGTGCCAGCAGTTTACAAGGGAAAAATCAGCCCCAGCATTTT
abundance: NA; v_gene: TRBV7-8; len: 12; d_gene: NA; j_gene: TRBJ2-1; CDR3aa: CASRPDGNEQFF; CDR3nt: TGTGCCAGCAGACCTGATGGGAATGAGCAGTTCTTC